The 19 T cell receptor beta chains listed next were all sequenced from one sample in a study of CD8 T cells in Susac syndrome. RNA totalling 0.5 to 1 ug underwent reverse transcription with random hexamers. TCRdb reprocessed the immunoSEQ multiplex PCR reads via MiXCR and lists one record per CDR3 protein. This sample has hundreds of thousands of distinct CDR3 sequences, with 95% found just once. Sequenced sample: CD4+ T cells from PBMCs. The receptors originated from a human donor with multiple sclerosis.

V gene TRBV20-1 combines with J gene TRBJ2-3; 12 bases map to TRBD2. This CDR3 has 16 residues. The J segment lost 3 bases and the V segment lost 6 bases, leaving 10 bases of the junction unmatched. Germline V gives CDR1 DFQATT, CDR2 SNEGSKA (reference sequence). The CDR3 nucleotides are TGCAGTGCCAGACCCCTACTAGCGGGGGGAACAGATACGCAGTATTTT. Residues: CSARPLLAGGTDTQYF.

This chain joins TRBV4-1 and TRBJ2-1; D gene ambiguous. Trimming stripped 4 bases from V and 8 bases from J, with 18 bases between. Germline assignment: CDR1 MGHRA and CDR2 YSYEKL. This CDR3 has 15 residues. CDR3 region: CASSRRFTSVDEQFF. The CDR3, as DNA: TGCGCCAGCAGCCGGAGATTTACTTCGGTCGATGAGCAGTTCTTC.

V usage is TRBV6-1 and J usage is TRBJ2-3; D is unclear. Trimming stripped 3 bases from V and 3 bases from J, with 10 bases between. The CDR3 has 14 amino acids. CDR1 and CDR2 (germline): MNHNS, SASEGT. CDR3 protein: CASSDRLGTDTQYF. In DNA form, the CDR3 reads TGTGCCAGCAGTGATCGGTTAGGTACAGATACGCAGTATTTT.

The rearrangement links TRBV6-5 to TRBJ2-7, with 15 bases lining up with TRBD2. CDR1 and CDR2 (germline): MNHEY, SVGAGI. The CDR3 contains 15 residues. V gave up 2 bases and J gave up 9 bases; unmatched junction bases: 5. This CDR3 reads CASSYQGLAGGVQYF. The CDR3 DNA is TGTGCCAGCAGTTACCAGGGACTAGCGGGAGGAGTGCAGTACTTC.

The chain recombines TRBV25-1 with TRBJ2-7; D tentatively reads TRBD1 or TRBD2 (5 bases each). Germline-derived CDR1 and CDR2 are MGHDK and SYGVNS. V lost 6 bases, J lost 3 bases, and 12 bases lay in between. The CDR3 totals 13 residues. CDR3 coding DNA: TGTGCCAGCAGCGGGACGGTCGTCTACGAGCAGTACTTC. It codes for CASSGTVVYEQYF.

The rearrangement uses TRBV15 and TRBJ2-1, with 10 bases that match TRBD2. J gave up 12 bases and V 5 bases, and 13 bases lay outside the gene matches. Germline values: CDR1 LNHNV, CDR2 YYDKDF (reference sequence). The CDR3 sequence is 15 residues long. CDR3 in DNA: TGTGCCACCAGCGGGCCTAGCGGGGGCTCTGGGGGGCAGTTCTTC. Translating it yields CATSGPSGGSGGQFF.

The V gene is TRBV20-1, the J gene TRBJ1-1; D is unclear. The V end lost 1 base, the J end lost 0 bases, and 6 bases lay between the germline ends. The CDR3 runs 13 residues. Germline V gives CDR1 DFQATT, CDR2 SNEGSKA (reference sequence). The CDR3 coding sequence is TGCAGTGCTAGAGTAAACCTGAACACTGAAGCTTTCTTT. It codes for CSARVNLNTEAFF.

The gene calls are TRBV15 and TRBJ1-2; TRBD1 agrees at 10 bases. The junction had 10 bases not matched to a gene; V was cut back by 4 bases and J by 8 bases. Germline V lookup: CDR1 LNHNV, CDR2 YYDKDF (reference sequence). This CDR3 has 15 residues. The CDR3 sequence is CATSNRDRGIRGYTF. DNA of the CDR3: TGTGCCACCAGCAACCGGGACAGGGGTATTAGGGGCTACACCTTC. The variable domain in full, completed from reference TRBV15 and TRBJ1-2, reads DAMVIQNPRYQVTQFGKPVTLSCSQTLNHNVMYWYQQKSSQAPKLLFHYYDKDFNNEADTPDNFQSRRPNTSFCFLDIRSPGLGDTAMYLCATSNRDRGIRGYTFGSGTRLTVV.

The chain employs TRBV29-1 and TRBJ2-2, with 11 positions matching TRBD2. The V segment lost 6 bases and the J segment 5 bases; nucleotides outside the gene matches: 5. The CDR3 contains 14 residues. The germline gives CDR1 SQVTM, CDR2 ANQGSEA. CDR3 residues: CSVRLAGRTGELFF. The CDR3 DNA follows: TGCAGCGTGAGACTAGCGGGACGGACCGGGGAGCTGTTTTTT.

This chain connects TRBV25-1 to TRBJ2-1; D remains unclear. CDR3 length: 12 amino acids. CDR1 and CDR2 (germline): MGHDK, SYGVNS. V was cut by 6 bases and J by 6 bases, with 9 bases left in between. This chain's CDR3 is CASRTVGNEQFF. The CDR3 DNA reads TGTGCCAGCAGGACGGTGGGCAATGAGCAGTTCTTC.

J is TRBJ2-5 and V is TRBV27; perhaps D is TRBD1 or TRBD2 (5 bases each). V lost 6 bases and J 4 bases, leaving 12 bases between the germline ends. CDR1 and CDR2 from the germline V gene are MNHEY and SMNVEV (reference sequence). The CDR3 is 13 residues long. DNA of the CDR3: TGTGCCAGCAGGCCCCTTGGGGGAGAGACCCAGTACTTC. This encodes CASRPLGGETQYF.

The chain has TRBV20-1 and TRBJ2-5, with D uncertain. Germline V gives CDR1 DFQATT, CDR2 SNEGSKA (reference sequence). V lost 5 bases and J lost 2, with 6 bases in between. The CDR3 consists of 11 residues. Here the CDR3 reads CSALRQETQYF. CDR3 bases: TGCAGTGCTTTGCGACAAGAGACCCAGTACTTC.

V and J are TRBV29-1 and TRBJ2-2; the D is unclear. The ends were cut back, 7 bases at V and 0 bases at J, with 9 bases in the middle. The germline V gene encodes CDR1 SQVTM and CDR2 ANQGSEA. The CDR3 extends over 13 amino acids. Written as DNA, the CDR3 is TGCAGCGCCGAAGCACCGAACACCGGGGAGCTGTTTTTT. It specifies CSAEAPNTGELFF.

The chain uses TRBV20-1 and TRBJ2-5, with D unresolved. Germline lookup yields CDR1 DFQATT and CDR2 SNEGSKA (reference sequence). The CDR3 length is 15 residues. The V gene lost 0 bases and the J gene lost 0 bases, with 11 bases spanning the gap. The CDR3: CSARDSQVYQETQYF. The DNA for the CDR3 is TGCAGTGCTAGAGATAGCCAGGTTTACCAAGAGACCCAGTACTTC.

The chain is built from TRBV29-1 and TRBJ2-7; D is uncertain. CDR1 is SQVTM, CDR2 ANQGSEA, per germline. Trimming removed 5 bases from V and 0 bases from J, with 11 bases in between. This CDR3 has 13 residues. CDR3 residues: CSVHSRNSYEQYF. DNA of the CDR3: TGCAGCGTTCATTCCCGGAACTCCTACGAGCAGTACTTC.

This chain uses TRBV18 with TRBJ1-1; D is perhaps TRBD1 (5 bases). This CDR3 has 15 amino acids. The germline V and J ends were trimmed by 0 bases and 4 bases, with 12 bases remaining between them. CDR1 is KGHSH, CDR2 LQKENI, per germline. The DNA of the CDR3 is TGTGCCAGCTCACCACCAGCAGGGCTGGGCACTGAAGCTTTCTTT. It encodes CASSPPAGLGTEAFF.

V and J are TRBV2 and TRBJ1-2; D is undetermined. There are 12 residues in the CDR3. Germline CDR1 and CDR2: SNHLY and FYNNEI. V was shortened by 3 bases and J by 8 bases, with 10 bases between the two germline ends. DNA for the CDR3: TGTGCCAGCAGTGACGGAACGATGGGCTACACCTTC. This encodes CASSDGTMGYTF.

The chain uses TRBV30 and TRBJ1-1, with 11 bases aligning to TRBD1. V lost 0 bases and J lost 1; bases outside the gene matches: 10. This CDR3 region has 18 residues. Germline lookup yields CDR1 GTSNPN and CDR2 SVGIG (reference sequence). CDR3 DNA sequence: TGTGCCTGGAGTGTACGTGTGGGACAGGGGGTAGAGAACACTGAAGCTTTCTTT. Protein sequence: CAWSVRVGQGVENTEAFF.

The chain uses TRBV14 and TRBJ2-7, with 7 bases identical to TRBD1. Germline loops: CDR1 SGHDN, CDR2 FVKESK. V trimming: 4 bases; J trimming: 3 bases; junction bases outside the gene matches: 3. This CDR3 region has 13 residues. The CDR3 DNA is TGTGCCAGCAGCCTGACAGGGATCTACGAGCAGTACTTC. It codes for CASSLTGIYEQYF.